These T cell receptor beta chains were read from a single sample in a study of identifying expanded T cells in peripheral blood. The protocol was immunoSEQ multiplex PCR, while the TCRdb copy is restricted to in-frame clones and leaves out a portion. The sample gives about 84,000 clones, 75% to 90% of which show up once; around 6% is in the top ten. The sample consisted of blood. Receptors originate from a person between 18 and 75 years old in good health. Both conserved end residues are part of each CDR3. D genes are given only for firm matches.

>TRBD1|TRBV5-1|TRBJ1-1|15
CASRAAPNRGPEAFF
>TRBD1|TRBV5-6|TRBJ1-3|15
CASSLGQKPGNTIYF
>TRBD2|TRBV7-6|TRBJ2-2|18
CASSLAAPAGGNTGELFF
>-|TRBV29-1|TRBJ2-5|13
CSVDWTAQETQYF
>TRBD1|TRBV11-2|TRBJ1-1|12
CASSLDRAEAFF
>-|TRBV15|TRBJ1-2|14
CATSRVGQTYGYTF
>-|TRBV11-3|TRBJ1-1|13
CASTGQMNTEAFF
>-|TRBV29-1|TRBJ1-1|13
CSVGVRGHTEAFF
>-|TRBV7-2|TRBJ1-2|13
CASSQTANYGYTF
>TRBD1|TRBV29-1|TRBJ1-2|12
CSSGQDDYGYTF
>TRBD1|TRBV2|TRBJ1-2|14
CASDPSGTGPGYTF
>-|TRBV14|TRBJ1-6|13
CASSQVSSRNLHF
>-|TRBV19|TRBJ2-2|12
CASRYQTGELFF
>TRBD1|TRBV27|TRBJ2-5|14
CASSLGQGGETQYF
>-|TRBV6-6|TRBJ2-7|13
CASSYSISLILYF
>TRBD1|TRBV5-4|TRBJ2-7|13
CASSRDRSYEQYF
>-|TRBV19|TRBJ1-5|13
CASGLRSNQPQHF
>-|TRBV5-6|TRBJ1-1|14
CASSSSPGYTEAFF
>-|TRBV7-8|TRBJ1-5|15
CASSLGAYSNQPQHF
>-|TRBV6-1|TRBJ1-6|14
CASSRSSYNSPLHF